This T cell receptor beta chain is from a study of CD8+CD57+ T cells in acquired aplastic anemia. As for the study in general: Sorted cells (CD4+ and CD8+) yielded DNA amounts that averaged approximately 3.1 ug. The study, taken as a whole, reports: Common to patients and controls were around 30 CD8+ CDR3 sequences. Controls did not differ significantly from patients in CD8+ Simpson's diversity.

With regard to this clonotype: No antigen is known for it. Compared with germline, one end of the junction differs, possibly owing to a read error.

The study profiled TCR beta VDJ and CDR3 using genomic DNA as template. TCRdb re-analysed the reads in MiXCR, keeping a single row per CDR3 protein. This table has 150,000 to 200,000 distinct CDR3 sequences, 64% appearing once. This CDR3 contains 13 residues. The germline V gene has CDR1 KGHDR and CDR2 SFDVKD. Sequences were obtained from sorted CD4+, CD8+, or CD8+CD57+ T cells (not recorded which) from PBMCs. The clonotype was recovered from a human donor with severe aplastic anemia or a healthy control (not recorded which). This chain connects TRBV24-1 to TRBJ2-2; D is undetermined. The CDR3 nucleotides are TGTGCCGCCAGTGACCGAGCCACCGGGGAGCTGTTTTTT. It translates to CAASDRATGELFF.